The 25 T cell receptor beta chains below all came from one sample that was sequenced in a study of PD-1 blockade in mismatch repair-deficient tumors. Using immunoSEQ multiplex PCR, the repertoire was profiled, and TCRdb retains in-frame clones only, with some absent. The sample holds 100,000 or so clones, roughly four fifths seen once. The sequences come from peripheral blood, collected about eight months after starting pembrolizumab. All receptors come from an adult with mismatch repair-deficient cancer.

The V and J genes are TRBV6-5 and TRBJ2-7, with TRBD2 matching over 11 bases. Germline-derived CDR1 and CDR2 are MNHEY and SVGAGI. The CDR3 contains 15 residues. Trimming at V came to 7 bases and at J to 3 bases, leaving 8 bases not matched to a gene. CDR3 in DNA: TGTGCCAGCAAAAGGCCCCTAGCGGGAGGCTACGAGCAGTACTTC. This encodes CASKRPLAGGYEQYF.

The rearrangement links TRBV5-4 to TRBJ2-5; D not resolved. The CDR3 length is 12 residues. Germline lookup yields CDR1 SGHNT and CDR2 YYREEE (reference sequence). Between the trimmed V and J ends, which lost 4 bases and 5 bases, there was a span of 9 bases. This chain's CDR3 is CASSPNRETQYF. CDR3 bases: TGTGCCAGCAGCCCAAACCGGGAGACCCAGTACTTC. The full variable domain, its missing parts supplied by reference TRBV5-4 and TRBJ2-5, is ETGVTQSPTHLIKTRGQQVTLRCSSQSGHNTVSWYQQALGQGPQFIFQYYREEENGRGNFPPRFSGLQFPNYSSELNVNALELDDSALYLCASSPNRETQYFGPGTRLLVL.

Regarding this clone: A read error may produce the germline difference seen at one junction end. The V gene is TRBV5-1, the J gene TRBJ1-4; D is perhaps TRBD1 (6 bases). The germline gives CDR1 SGHRS, CDR2 YFSETQ. CDR3 size: 13 residues. The CDR3 DNA is TGCGCCAGCAGCGAAGGCGGACAGACGGACTTCTCCTTT. It encodes CASSEGGQTDFSF.

This chain uses TRBV7-9 with TRBJ2-3; the D call may be TRBD1 or TRBD2 (5 bases each). V was cut by 5 bases and J by 1 base, with 16 bases left in between. The CDR3 is 16 amino acids. Germline loops: CDR1 SEHNR, CDR2 FQNEAQ (reference sequence). This chain's CDR3 is CASSASERGGTDTQYF. CDR3 coding DNA: TGTGCCAGCAGCGCCTCAGAGAGGGGAGGCACAGATACGCAGTATTTT.

The chain uses TRBV2 and TRBJ2-1; 10 bases match TRBD2. Germline lookup yields CDR1 SNHLY and CDR2 FYNNEI. The CDR3 has 15 amino acids. V trimming: 5 bases; J trimming: 1 base; junction bases outside the gene matches: 2. CDR3 sequence (DNA): TGTGCCAGCAGTCCGACTAGCGGGTCCTACAATGAGCAGTTCTTC. Its protein product is CASSPTSGSYNEQFF.

The CDR3 sequence: CASSQDLAGGEKLFF. The CDR3 nucleotides are TGTGCCAGCAGCCAAGATTTGGCAGGGGGTGAAAAACTGTTTTTT. The chain links TRBV14 to TRBJ1-4; 7 bases match TRBD1. V was pared by 0 bases and J by 7 bases, with 5 bases of the junction left unmatched. The CDR3 consists of 15 residues. Germline loops: CDR1 SGHDN, CDR2 FVKESK.

The chain links TRBV13 to TRBJ2-5, with a weak D call TRBD2 (6 bases). This CDR3 contains 15 residues. Trimming took off 4 bases at V and 5 bases at J, with 17 bases between the two ends. The germline CDR1 and CDR2 sequences are PRHDT and FYEKMQ (reference sequence). The CDR3 region is CASSSRETSRETQYF. CDR3 bases: TGTGCCAGCAGCTCACGGGAGACTAGTCGGGAGACCCAGTACTTC.

This clone was detected a few times. The rearrangement joins TRBV27 to TRBJ1-4; TRBD1 is a possible D gene (5 bases). The CDR3 covers 15 residues. The V end was cut by 8 bases, the J end by 4 bases, with 17 bases between. Germline lookup yields CDR1 MNHEY and CDR2 SMNVEV (reference sequence). CDR3 DNA sequence: TGTGCCAGCTCTAGTGGGGCAGGGATTAATGAAAAACTGTTTTTT. This codes for CASSSGAGINEKLFF. Looking up the rest from reference TRBV27 and TRBJ1-4 gives the full variable domain: EAQVTQNPRYLITVTGKKLTVTCSQNMNHEYMSWYRQDPGLGLRQIYYSMNVEVTDKGDVPEGYKVSRKEKRNFPLILESPSPNQTSLYFCASSSGAGINEKLFFGSGTQLSVL.

This chain connects TRBV5-6 to TRBJ1-3, with D possibly matching TRBD1 (6 bases). With 1 base removed from V and 7 bases from J, the gap between germline ends came to 6 bases. This CDR3 has 12 amino acids. Germline V lookup: CDR1 SGHDT, CDR2 YYEEEE. The CDR3 sequence is CASSLRGNTIYF. The CDR3 DNA is TGTGCCAGCAGCTTGAGGGGGAACACCATATATTTT.

V is TRBV7-9 and J is TRBJ1-1, with D perhaps TRBD1 (5 bases). There are 12 residues in the CDR3. CDR1 is SEHNR and CDR2 is FQNEAQ in the germline V gene (reference sequence). The ends were cut back, 4 bases at V and 8 bases at J, with 11 bases in the middle. The CDR3 is CASSSGRPEAFF. CDR3 coding DNA: TGTGCCAGCAGCTCGGGACGGCCAGAAGCTTTCTTT.

V gene TRBV7-9 combines with J gene TRBJ2-3, with D unclear. Germline CDR1 and CDR2: SEHNR and FQNEAQ (reference sequence). This CDR3 has 14 amino acids. The V gene lost 4 bases and the J gene lost 3 bases, with 11 bases spanning the gap. In nucleotides, the CDR3 is TGTGCCAGCAGCTCCAGGACCGGGACAGATACGCAGTATTTT. Amino acid sequence: CASSSRTGTDTQYF.

This clone was observed a single time. V usage is TRBV2 and J usage is TRBJ2-5, with a tentative D call TRBD2 (6 bases). Germline CDR1 and CDR2: SNHLY and FYNNEI. The CDR3 extends over 16 amino acids. The ends were cut back, 6 bases at V and 0 bases at J, with 17 bases in the middle. This CDR3 is CASRNKDYLNQETQYF. CDR3 bases: TGTGCCAGCAGGAATAAGGACTACTTGAACCAAGAGACCCAGTACTTC.

The chain joins TRBV9 to TRBJ2-6; the D is unclear. The CDR3 is 17 residues long. Trimming pared 4 bases from V and 0 bases from J, leaving 14 bases between. Looked up from germline, CDR1 is SGDLS and CDR2 is YYNGEE. DNA for the CDR3: TGTGCCAGCAGCCCAACAACCAGGTCCTCTGGGGCCAACGTCCTGACTTTC. Encoded protein: CASSPTTRSSGANVLTF. The full variable domain, in which reference TRBV9 and TRBJ2-6 provide the parts outside the CDR3, is DSGVTQTPKHLITATGQRVTLRCSPRSGDLSVYWYQQSLDQGLQFLIQYYNGEERAKGNILERFSAQQFPDLHSELNLSSLELGDSALYFCASSPTTRSSGANVLTFGAGSRLTVL.

The chain employs TRBV29-1 and TRBJ2-7; D ambiguous. CDR1 is SQVTM and CDR2 is ANQGSEA in the germline V gene. The CDR3 spans 12 residues. V was shortened by 5 bases and J by 2 bases, with 10 bases between the two germline ends. The CDR3 sequence is CSVQGIAYEQYF. CDR3 sequence (DNA): TGCAGCGTTCAAGGAATCGCCTACGAGCAGTACTTC.

The chain is built from TRBV7-9 and TRBJ2-2; possibly TRBD1 or TRBD2 for D (6 bases each). V gave up 5 bases and J gave up 5 bases, with 12 bases separating them. CDR1 and CDR2 (germline): SEHNR, FQNEAQ (reference sequence). The CDR3 consists of 14 residues. This chain's CDR3 is CASSRLGGTGELFF. The CDR3 DNA reads TGTGCCAGCAGCCGGTTAGGGGGGACCGGGGAGCTGTTTTTT.

The chain employs TRBV28 and TRBJ2-5; D unclear. The tail of the sequence fits TRBJ2-7 better, so the J call may be wrong. Germline V lookup: CDR1 MDHEN, CDR2 SYDVKM. The CDR3 contains 12 residues. The CDR3 is CASSLRAYEQYF. For the CDR3, the DNA is TGTGCCAGCAGTTTAAGAGCCTACGAGCAGTACTTC.

The sample holds one count of this clone. This sequence joins TRBV30 and TRBJ1-5, with D maybe TRBD1 (5 bases). This CDR3 has 13 residues. Looked up from germline, CDR1 is GTSNPN and CDR2 is SVGIG (reference sequence). V dropped 3 bases and J dropped 8 bases, with 14 bases sitting between them. The CDR3 spells CAWRDAGYEPQHF. In DNA form, the CDR3 reads TGTGCCTGGAGGGATGCAGGGTATGAGCCCCAGCATTTT.

The CDR3 region is CASSEAAWMNTEAFF. CDR3 DNA sequence: TGTGCCAGCAGTGAAGCTGCTTGGATGAACACTGAAGCTTTCTTT. The rearrangement joins TRBV2 to TRBJ1-1; no reliable D call. This CDR3 comprises 15 residues. Per germline, CDR1 SNHLY and CDR2 FYNNEI. Trimming stripped 0 bases from V and 0 bases from J, with 8 bases between.

There are a few counts of this clone. The V call is TRBV9, the J call TRBJ1-2; tentative D call: TRBD1 (6 bases). The V and J ends lost 6 bases and 4 bases respectively, with 16 bases between them. The CDR3 extends over 14 amino acids. CDR1 SGDLS and CDR2 YYNGEE come from the germline V gene. The CDR3 nucleotides read TGTGCCAGCACACCAACCACAGGGAGCTATGGCTACACCTTC. Translating gives CASTPTTGSYGYTF.

For the CDR3, the DNA is TGTGCCACCAGCAGACAGACTAGCGGCTCCTACGAGCAGTACTTC. It is translated as CATSRQTSGSYEQYF. This chain links TRBV15 with TRBJ2-7, with 9 positions matching TRBD2. V lost 2 bases and J lost 0; bases outside the gene matches: 2. The germline CDR1 and CDR2 sequences are LNHNV and YYDKDF (reference sequence). This CDR3 comprises 15 residues.

The V call is TRBV7-9, the J call TRBJ2-5; a weak D match, TRBD2 (5 bases). CDR1 is SEHNR and CDR2 is FQNEAQ in the germline V gene (reference sequence). CDR3 length equals 14 residues. V was shortened by 1 base and J by 2 bases, with 8 bases between the two germline ends. CDR3 loop: CASSLGGPQETQYF. CDR3 bases: TGTGCCAGCAGCTTAGGAGGGCCTCAAGAGACCCAGTACTTC.

The J gene is TRBJ2-2, the V gene TRBV7-3; TRBD1 agrees at 8 bases. J lost 4 bases, V lost 2 bases, and 9 bases had no gene match. Germline lookup yields CDR1 SGHTA and CDR2 FQGTGA. The CDR3 is 17 amino acids. The DNA for the CDR3 is TGTGCCAGCAGCTTATTTGCCCAGGGGGCGCTCACCGGGGAGCTGTTTTTT. It translates to CASSLFAQGALTGELFF.

This clone appeared a few times. The chain carries TRBV19 and TRBJ2-2; tentative D call: TRBD2 (6 bases). There are 14 residues in the CDR3. Trimming removed 6 bases at V and 3 bases at J, with 11 bases between. Germline V gene lookup returns CDR1 LNHDA and CDR2 SQIVND (reference sequence). The CDR3, as DNA: TGTGCCAGTAGGGCGGGGCCGGACACCGGGGAGCTGTTTTTT. Its protein is CASRAGPDTGELFF.

The J gene is TRBJ2-7, the V gene TRBV5-6; D could derive from TRBD1 or TRBD2 (5 bases each). In germline, CDR1 is SGHDT, CDR2 YYEEEE. V was cut by 0 bases and J by 2 bases, with 12 bases left in between. This CDR3 is 15 amino acids long. CDR3 nucleotides: TGTGCCAGCAGCTTGGGGGGCGCGAGGGCCTACGAGCAGTACTTC. This encodes CASSLGGARAYEQYF.

A note on this clone: Other nucleotide sequences from this sample produce the same CDR3. This CDR3 is CASSPNGNTEAFF. The DNA of the CDR3 is TGTGCCAGCTCACCAAACGGGAACACTGAAGCTTTCTTT. The chain joins TRBV18 to TRBJ1-1; D not resolved. The germline CDR1 and CDR2 sequences are KGHSH and LQKENI. Trimming pared 2 bases from V and 1 base from J, leaving 5 bases between. The CDR3 is made up of 13 amino acids.